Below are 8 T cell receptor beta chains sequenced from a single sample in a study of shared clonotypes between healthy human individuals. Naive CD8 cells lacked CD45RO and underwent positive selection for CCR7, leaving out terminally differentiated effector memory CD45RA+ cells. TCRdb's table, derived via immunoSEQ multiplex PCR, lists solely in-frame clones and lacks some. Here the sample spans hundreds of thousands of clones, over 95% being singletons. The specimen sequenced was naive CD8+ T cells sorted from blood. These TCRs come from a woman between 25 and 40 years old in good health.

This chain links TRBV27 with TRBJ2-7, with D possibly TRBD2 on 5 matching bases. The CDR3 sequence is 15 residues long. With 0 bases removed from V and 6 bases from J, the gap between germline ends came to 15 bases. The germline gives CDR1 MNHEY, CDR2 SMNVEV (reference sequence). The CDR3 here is CASSLSYGSMSEQYF. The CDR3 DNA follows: TGTGCCAGCAGTTTATCTTATGGGAGTATGTCCGAGCAGTACTTC.

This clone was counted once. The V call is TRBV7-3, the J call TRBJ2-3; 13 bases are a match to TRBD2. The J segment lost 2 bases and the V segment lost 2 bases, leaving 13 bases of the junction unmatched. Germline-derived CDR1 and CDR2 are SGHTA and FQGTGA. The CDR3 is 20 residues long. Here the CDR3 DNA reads TGTGCCAGCAGCTTATCAGGAGGGGGGACTAGCGGGATGCTCACAGATACGCAGTATTTT. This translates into CASSLSGGGTSGMLTDTQYF.

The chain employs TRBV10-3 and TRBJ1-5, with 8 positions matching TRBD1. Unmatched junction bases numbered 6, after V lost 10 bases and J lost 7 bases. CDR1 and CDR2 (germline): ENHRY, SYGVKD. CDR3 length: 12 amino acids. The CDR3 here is CATGQGSQPQHF. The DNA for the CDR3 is TGTGCCACCGGACAGGGTTCACAGCCCCAGCATTTT.

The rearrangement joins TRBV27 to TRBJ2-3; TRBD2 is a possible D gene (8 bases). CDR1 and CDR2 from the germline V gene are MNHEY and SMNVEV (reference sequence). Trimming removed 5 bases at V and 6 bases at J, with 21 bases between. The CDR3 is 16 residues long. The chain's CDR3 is CASSPGTAGASDTQYF. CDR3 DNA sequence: TGTGCCAGCAGTCCCGGGACAGCGGGAGCTTCGGATACGCAGTATTTT.

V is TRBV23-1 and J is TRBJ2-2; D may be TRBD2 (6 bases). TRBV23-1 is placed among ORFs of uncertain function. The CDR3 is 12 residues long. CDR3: CSRWGETGELFF. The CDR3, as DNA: TGCTCAAGGTGGGGGGAAACCGGGGAGCTGTTTTTT.

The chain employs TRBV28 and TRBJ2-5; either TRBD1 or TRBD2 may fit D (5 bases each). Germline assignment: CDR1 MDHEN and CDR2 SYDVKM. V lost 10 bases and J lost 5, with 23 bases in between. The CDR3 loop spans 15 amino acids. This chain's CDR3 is CATLGDGFVRETQYF. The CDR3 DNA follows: TGTGCCACCCTAGGGGACGGATTTGTGCGGGAGACCCAGTACTTC.

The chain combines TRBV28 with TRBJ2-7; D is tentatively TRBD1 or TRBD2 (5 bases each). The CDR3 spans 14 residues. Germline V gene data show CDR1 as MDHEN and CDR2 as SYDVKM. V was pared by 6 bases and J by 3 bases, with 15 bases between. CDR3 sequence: CASSPGTKFYEQYF. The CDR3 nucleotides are TGTGCCAGCAGCCCAGGGACCAAATTCTACGAGCAGTACTTC.

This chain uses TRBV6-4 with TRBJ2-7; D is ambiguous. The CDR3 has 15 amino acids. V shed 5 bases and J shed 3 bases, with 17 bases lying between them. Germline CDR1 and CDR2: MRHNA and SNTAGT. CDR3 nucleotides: TGTGCCAGCAGTTCCCCCACATCCGTCGGCTACGAGCAGTACTTC. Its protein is CASSSPTSVGYEQYF.